This TCR beta chain was documented in a study of shared clonotypes between healthy human individuals (dated by TCRdb to 2018 to 2020). General notes on the study: The cohort comprised a couple of women and a few men aged 18 to 49 years. Per donor, three plates each were used for CD4 naive and CD4 memory, two for CD8 naive, and one for CD8 memory. To estimate repertoire size and how much clonotypes are shared between individuals, the study performed deep sequencing of blood TCR repertoires from a few healthy adults. Libraries were prepared and TCR repertoires were sequenced by different laboratories using diverse techniques, in order to increase sequencing depth and limit assay-specific biases. Leukapheresis yielded between about 0.9 and 9.5 billion PBMCs per donor.

Paper-wide results and their limitations: Higher generation probabilities were observed for clonotypes shared by all four sorted-subset donors than for non-shared clonotypes. Sampling was restricted to blood, and TCR repertoires in tissue are likely to differ from TCR repertoires in blood. Larger estimated clonotype richness was generally found for naive subsets than for memory subsets. When a handful of donors were compared, the shared fraction of clonotypes was about 5.2% for naive CD4, about 4% for naive CD8, more than 2% for memory CD4, and approximately 0.4% for memory CD8. Incomplete sequencing was indicated by rarefaction of sorted-subset datasets, despite the large sequencing depth. The small number of donors limited the genetic and exposure-history diversity represented. Pairwise subsampling led to the expectation that sequencing depth would affect the degree of clonotype sharing among donors.

For this clone: Its antigen is not yet known. Qualities for individual bases were not recorded, and no much larger clone is one base off.

Using the deep immunoSEQ assay, TCR CDR3 regions were amplified from genomic DNA by multiplex PCR. Extracted genomic DNA from each cell subset was distributed evenly across all wells of several immunoSEQ 96-well plates, and each plate was treated as a replicate. For sorted subsets, each replicate PCR was loaded with about 200 ng genomic DNA, equivalent to about 30,000 T cell genomes. The purified libraries were quantified using a Qubit 3.0 fluorometer, sized with a Bioanalyzer 2100, and then quantified again using the KAPA Library Quantification kit. Each immunoSEQ 96-well plate was sequenced on its own single-read 150-cycle Illumina NextSeq 550 flow cell. For the original study's pipeline: The immunoSEQ output contained only junctional sequences without quality scores, so filtering could not match that applied to full-length reads. To assign V/J genes and CDR3, sequences were annotated against IMGT germline references using PyIR, a Python wrapper for IgBLAST v1.9. Reads were filtered out if the reads had weak V/J assignments (E-value above 1e-6), no CDR3, stop codons, out-of-frame junctions, or ambiguous translated residues. V3J clonotypes were defined as sequences sharing an identical inferred V gene, J gene, and CDR3 amino acid sequence. To compute the percentage overlap between repertoires, the number of shared unique clonotypes was divided by the size of the smaller repertoire. Three approaches were used to assess repertoire richness: RTK rarefaction, the Chao1 estimator, and Recon v2.1 estimates of unobserved clonotypes. Generation probabilities for all TCRbeta clonotypes obtained by the gDNA method from several donors were computed using OLGA. Drawn from immuneACCESS, this table holds only the in-frame rearrangements with V and J called that TCRdb kept. Clones are partly lost; checked studies trace under half to an unresolved V gene and leave the rest unexplained. V and J calls and clone size follow that table, whereas D and trimming were derived from the DNA. In all, the sample holds more than 400,000 clones, and 90% to 96% of those were seen once. The leading ten clones occupy about 0.06% of the sample.

The donors were healthy, HIV-negative adults who had no recently reported acute infections or vaccinations. All donors were Caucasian adults living in Nashville, Tennessee, USA. CD4+ T cells were enriched through magnetic negative selection, after which naive cells were positively selected on CD45RA and the remaining negative fraction served as the memory subset. After blood collection by leukapheresis, PBMCs were isolated using Ficoll-Histopaque density gradient centrifugation and then cryopreserved in the vapor phase of liquid nitrogen. Purity and quantity of every magnetically sorted T cell population were checked by analytical flow cytometry. From each sorted fraction, genomic DNA was isolated and quantified by UV absorbance on a Nanodrop 2000c. Reading from cysteine to phenylalanine, the CDR3 counts 12 amino acids. The entry retains the CDR3 DNA only, 36 bases that are in frame from base 1. V is cut back by 2 bases and J by 11 bases, with 2 bases in the junction unmatched. According to the germline V gene, CDR1 reads MNHEY and CDR2 reads SVGAGI.

This sequence uses TRBV6-5 and TRBJ1-1, with 10 junctional bases fitting TRBD1. Input material: naive CD4+ T cells sorted from blood. Per the publication, the cell subset or site label means: CD45RA+ positively selected. This receptor was identified in a woman in her twenties or thirties in good health. The CDR3 protein: CASSYQGQGAFF. The DNA is as follows: TGTGCCAGCAGTTACCAGGGACAGGGGGCTTTCTTT.